This T cell receptor (beta chain) was captured in a study of cytomegalovirus exposure and HLA in healthy donors. The PCR ran on 60 Vbeta and 13 Jbeta primers. The authors' processing: Counted up in a later analysis, unique TCR beta chains came to approximately 77 million, with around 12 million shared. Produced via immunoSEQ multiplex PCR; TCRdb's table is partial and in-frame only. That table is the source of V, J and clone size, and D and trimming were worked out from the DNA. The sample shows approximately 72,000 clones, approximately 70% of them seen only once. In its sample, this clone was seen a few times. Its antigen remains unidentified. Overall study findings and caveats: Presence/absence analyses assumed roughly uniform sequencing depth across donors.

With 2 bases removed from V and 5 bases from J, the gap between germline ends came to 11 bases. The V gene's germline CDR1 is SEHNR and CDR2 FQNEAQ (reference sequence). The CDR3 consists of 14 residues. The TCR sequence derives from a man in his forties in good health and CMV-seropositive. Material for sequencing was PBMCs. The J gene is TRBJ2-3, the V gene TRBV7-9, with D maybe TRBD2 (7 bases). The CDR3 here is CASSLRGGGDTQYF. In nucleotides, the CDR3 is TGTGCCAGCAGCTTAAGGGGGGGAGGAGATACGCAGTATTTT.